The 9 T cell receptor beta chains given below trace back to one sample, sequenced in a study of OX40 agonist ivuxolimab in advanced cancers. TCRdb keeps only in-frame clones here, not all; method: immunoSEQ multiplex PCR. The sample has about 62,000 clones, approximately 86% seen once. The starting material was CD4+ or CD8+ T cells sorted from blood, obtained in a trial of the OX40 agonist ivuxolimab. These receptors all stem from an adult with an advanced solid tumor such as melanoma, head and neck, liver or kidney cancer.

The chain has TRBV5-4 and TRBJ1-1; 11 nucleotides line up with TRBD1. This CDR3 has 16 residues. CDR1 is SGHNT, CDR2 YYREEE, per germline (reference sequence). Trimming cost V 4 bases and J 1 base; bases outside gene matches: 6. The chain's CDR3 is CASSQGQGAGNTEAFF. In DNA, the CDR3 is TGTGCCAGCAGCCAAGGACAGGGGGCGGGGAACACTGAAGCTTTCTTT.

This clone was seen only once. The V gene is TRBV19, the J gene TRBJ1-5, with a weak D call TRBD1 (5 bases). This CDR3 comprises 12 residues. The V gene lost 5 bases and the J gene lost 6 bases, with 8 bases spanning the gap. Germline loops: CDR1 LNHDA, CDR2 SQIVND (reference sequence). CDR3 DNA: TGTGCCAGTAGTTCGGGGCCTCAGCCCCAGCATTTT. This sequence encodes CASSSGPQPQHF.

This clone showed up just once. The chain uses TRBV28 and TRBJ1-4; D is possibly TRBD1 (5 bases). In germline, CDR1 is MDHEN, CDR2 SYDVKM. This CDR3 region has 14 residues. Trimming removed 5 bases at V and 6 bases at J, with 13 bases between. The CDR3 sequence is CASSIGTDYEKLFF. The CDR3 DNA sequence: TGTGCCAGCAGTATAGGGACGGACTATGAAAAACTGTTTTTT.

The CDR3 is CASSPLIAGVSSYEQYF. CDR3 bases: TGTGCCAGCTCCCCGCTGATAGCGGGGGTGAGCTCCTACGAGCAGTACTTC. J is TRBJ2-7 and V is TRBV18; 9 nucleotides line up with TRBD2. V lost 6 bases to trimming and J lost 0 bases; unmatched junction nucleotides: 12. CDR1 and CDR2 from the germline V gene are KGHSH and LQKENI. The CDR3 covers 17 residues.

The chain couples TRBV6-1 to TRBJ1-2, with TRBD1 matching 11 bases. The CDR3 spans 13 residues. Losses at the gene ends were 6 bases for V and 8 bases for J; bases not matched to a gene: 5. Germline V lookup: CDR1 MNHNS, CDR2 SASEGT. The CDR3 coding sequence is TGTGCCAGCAGGGGACAGGGGGAATTCGGCTACACCTTC. This sequence encodes CASRGQGEFGYTF.

The rearrangement uses TRBV5-8 and TRBJ1-1; D gene ambiguous. Trimming stripped 4 bases from V and 1 base from J, with 8 bases between. This CDR3 has 13 residues. Germline-derived CDR1 and CDR2 are SGHTS and YDEGEE. In nucleotides, the CDR3 is TGTGCCAGCAGCATACAGCGGAACACTGAAGCTTTCTTT. Translated: CASSIQRNTEAFF.

The rearrangement joins TRBV7-2 to TRBJ1-5; D is uncertain. Trimming removed 2 bases at V and 3 bases at J, with 5 bases between. Germline V gene lookup returns CDR1 SGHTA and CDR2 FQGNSA. The CDR3 totals 13 residues. In DNA form, the CDR3 reads TGTGCCAGCAGCTTACAATACAATCAGCCCCAGCATTTT. Protein sequence: CASSLQYNQPQHF.

The chain joins TRBV7-9 to TRBJ1-5, with D possibly matching TRBD1 (5 bases). Germline-derived CDR1 and CDR2 are SEHNR and FQNEAQ (reference sequence). The CDR3 consists of 17 residues. Trimming removed 5 bases from V and 4 bases from J, with 21 bases in between. The CDR3 is CASSPQSPDSSNQPQHF. The CDR3 DNA reads as TGTGCCAGCAGCCCTCAATCTCCCGACAGCAGTAATCAGCCCCAGCATTTT.

The CDR3 loop reads CARRLKTTNYGYTF. The DNA of the CDR3 is TGTGCCAGAAGGTTAAAAACCACTAACTATGGCTACACCTTC. The V and J genes are TRBV19 and TRBJ1-2; D is unclear. Trimming stripped 9 bases from V and 0 bases from J, with 14 bases between. The CDR3 runs to 14 residues. Germline CDR1 is LNHDA and CDR2 is SQIVND (reference sequence). Full variable domain (rest looked up from reference TRBV19 and TRBJ1-2): DGGITQSPKYLFRKEGQNVTLSCEQNLNHDAMYWYRQDPGQGLRLIYYSQIVNDFQKGDIAEGYSVSREKKESFPLTVTSAQKNPTAFYLCARRLKTTNYGYTFGSGTRLTVV.